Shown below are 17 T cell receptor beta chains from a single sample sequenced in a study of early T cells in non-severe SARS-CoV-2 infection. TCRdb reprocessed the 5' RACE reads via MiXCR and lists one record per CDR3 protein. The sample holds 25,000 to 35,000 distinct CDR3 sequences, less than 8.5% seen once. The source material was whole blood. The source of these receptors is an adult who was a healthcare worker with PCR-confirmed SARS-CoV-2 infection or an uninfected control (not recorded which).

The CDR3 bases are TGTGCCACCAGCCGCACCCGAGGGGGTAGGACCGGGGAGCTGTTTTTT. Its translation is CATSRTRGGRTGELFF. The chain uses TRBV15 and TRBJ2-2; D perhaps matches TRBD1 (6 bases). CDR3 size: 16 residues. The V gene's germline CDR1 is LNHNV and CDR2 YYDKDF (reference sequence). V was cut by 5 bases and J by 5 bases, with 18 bases left in between. Supplemented by reference TRBV15 and TRBJ2-2, the full variable domain reads DAMVIQNPRYQVTQFGKPVTLSCSQTLNHNVMYWYQQKSSQAPKLLFHYYDKDFNNEADTPDNFQSRRPNTSFCFLDIRSPGLGDTAMYLCATSRTRGGRTGELFFGEGSRLTVL.

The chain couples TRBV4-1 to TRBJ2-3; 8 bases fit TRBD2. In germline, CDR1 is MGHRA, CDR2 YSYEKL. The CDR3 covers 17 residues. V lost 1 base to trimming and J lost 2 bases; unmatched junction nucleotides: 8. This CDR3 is CASSQGILAGATDTQYF. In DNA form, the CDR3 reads TGCGCCAGCAGCCAAGGGATCCTAGCGGGCGCCACAGATACGCAGTATTTT.

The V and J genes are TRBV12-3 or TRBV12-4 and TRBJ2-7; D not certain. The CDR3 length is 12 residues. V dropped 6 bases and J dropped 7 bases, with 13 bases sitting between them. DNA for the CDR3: TGTGCCAGCAGCCTGTCAGAAAGGGAGCAGTACTTC. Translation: CASSLSEREQYF.

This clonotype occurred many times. In DNA form, the CDR3 reads TGTGCCAGCAGCTTAGTGGGGGGCAGCAATCAGCCCCAGCATTTT. Protein product: CASSLVGGSNQPQHF. This sequence joins TRBV7-2 and TRBJ1-5; D might be TRBD1 (6 bases). Trimming cost V 1 base and J 1 base, with 8 bases left between them. CDR1 is SGHTA and CDR2 is FQGNSA in the germline V gene. This CDR3 has 15 residues.

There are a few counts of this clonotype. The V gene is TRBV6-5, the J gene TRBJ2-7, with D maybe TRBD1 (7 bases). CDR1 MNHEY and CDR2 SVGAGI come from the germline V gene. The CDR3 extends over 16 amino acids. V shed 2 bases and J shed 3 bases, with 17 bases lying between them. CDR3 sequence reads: CASSYVGGRGDYEQYF. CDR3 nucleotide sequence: TGTGCCAGCAGTTACGTTGGCGGCAGGGGGGACTACGAGCAGTACTTC.

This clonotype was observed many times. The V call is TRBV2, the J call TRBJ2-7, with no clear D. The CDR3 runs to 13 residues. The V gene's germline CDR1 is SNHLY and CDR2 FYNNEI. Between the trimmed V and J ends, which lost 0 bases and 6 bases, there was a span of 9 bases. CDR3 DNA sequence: TGTGCCAGCAGTGAAGCGAGATTCTTCGAGCAGTACTTC. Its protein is CASSEARFFEQYF.

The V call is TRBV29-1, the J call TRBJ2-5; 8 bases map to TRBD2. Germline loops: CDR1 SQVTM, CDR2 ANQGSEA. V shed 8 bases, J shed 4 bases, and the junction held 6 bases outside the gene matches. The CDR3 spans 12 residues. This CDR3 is CSSGGGTETQYF. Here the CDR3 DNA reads TGCAGCTCCGGGGGGGGAACAGAGACCCAGTACTTC.

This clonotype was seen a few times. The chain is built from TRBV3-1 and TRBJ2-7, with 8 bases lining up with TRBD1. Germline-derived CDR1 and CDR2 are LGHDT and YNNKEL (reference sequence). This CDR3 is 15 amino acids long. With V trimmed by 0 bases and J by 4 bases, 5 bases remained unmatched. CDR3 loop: CASSQELRQGYEQYF. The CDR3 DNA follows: TGTGCCAGCAGCCAAGAGTTGCGACAGGGGTACGAGCAGTACTTC.

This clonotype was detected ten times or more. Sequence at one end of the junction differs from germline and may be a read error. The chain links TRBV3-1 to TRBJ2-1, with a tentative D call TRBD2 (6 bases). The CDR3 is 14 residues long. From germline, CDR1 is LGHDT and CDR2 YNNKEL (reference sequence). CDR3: CASSEELAYNEQFF. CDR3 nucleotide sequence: TGTGCCAGCAGCGAAGAACTAGCTTACAATGAGCAGTTCTTC.

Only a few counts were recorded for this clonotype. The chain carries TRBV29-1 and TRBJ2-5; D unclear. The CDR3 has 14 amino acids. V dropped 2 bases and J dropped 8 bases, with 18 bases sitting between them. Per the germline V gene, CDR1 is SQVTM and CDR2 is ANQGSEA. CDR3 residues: CSVERVRTKRTQYF. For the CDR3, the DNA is TGCAGCGTTGAAAGGGTTAGGACCAAGAGAACCCAGTACTTC.

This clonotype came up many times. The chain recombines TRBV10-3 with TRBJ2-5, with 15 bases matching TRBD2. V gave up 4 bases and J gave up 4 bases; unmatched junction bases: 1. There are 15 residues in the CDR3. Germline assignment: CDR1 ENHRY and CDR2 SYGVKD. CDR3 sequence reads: CAISGGLAGGETQYF. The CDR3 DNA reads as TGTGCCATCAGTGGGGGACTAGCGGGAGGAGAGACCCAGTACTTC.

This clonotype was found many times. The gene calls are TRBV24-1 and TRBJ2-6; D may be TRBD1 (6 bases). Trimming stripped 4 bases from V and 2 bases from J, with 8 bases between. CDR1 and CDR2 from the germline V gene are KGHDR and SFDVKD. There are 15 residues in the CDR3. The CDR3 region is CATSEGHPGANVLTF. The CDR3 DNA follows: TGTGCCACCAGTGAGGGACACCCTGGGGCCAACGTCCTGACTTTC.

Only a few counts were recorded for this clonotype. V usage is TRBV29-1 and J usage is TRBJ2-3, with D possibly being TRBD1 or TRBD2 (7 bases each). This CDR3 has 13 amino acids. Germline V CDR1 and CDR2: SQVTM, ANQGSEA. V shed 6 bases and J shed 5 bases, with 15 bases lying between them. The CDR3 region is CSVGGGGEDTQYF. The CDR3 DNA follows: TGCAGCGTCGGGGGAGGGGGCGAAGATACGCAGTATTTT.

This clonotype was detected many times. This CDR3 is CASSYSDRASYGYTF. The CDR3 nucleotides are TGTGCCAGCAGTTATTCGGACCGGGCGAGCTATGGCTACACCTTC. The V gene is TRBV6-6, the J gene TRBJ1-2, with D uncertain. V gave up 3 bases and J gave up 4 bases, with 15 bases separating them. Per the germline V gene, CDR1 is MNHNY and CDR2 is SVGAGI (reference sequence). The CDR3 is 15 amino acids.

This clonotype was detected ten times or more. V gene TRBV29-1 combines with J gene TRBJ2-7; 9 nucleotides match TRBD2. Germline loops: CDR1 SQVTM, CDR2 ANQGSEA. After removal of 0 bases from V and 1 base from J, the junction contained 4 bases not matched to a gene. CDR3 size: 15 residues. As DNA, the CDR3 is TGCAGCGTTGAAGAATCAGCGGGAGGATCCTACGAGCAGTACTTC. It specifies CSVEESAGGSYEQYF.

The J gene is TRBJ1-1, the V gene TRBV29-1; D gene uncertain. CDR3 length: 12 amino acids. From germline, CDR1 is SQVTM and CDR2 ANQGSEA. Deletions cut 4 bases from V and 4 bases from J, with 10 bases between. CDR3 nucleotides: TGCAGCGTTGGAGCCCCAGGCACTGAAGCTTTCTTT. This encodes CSVGAPGTEAFF.

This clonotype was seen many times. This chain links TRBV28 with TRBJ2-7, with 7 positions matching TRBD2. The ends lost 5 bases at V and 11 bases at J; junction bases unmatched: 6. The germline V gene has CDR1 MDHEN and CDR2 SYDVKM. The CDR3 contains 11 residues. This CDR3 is CASSPSGKKYF. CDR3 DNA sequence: TGTGCCAGCAGTCCCAGCGGGAAGAAGTACTTC.